One T cell receptor beta chain is described in this entry. This sample was taken from a study of blood T cell repertoires in COVID-19. Study information: Spain, Italy and the United States supplied samples that represented acute and convalescent COVID-19. T cells, B-cell-depleted T cells, or PBMCs provided the cDNA or gDNA that served as material.

Authors' data handling: Reference gene primer amplification gave nucleated cell count estimates. Sequencing used immunoSEQ multiplex PCR; TCRdb keeps in-frame clones, though not all of them. V and J calls and clone size are copied from that table; D and trimming were computed from the DNA. Of more than 300,000 clones listed, around 89% are singletons. The Seattle patients, enrolled during active infection, were followed longitudinally. The CDR3 is 13 amino acids. Looked up from germline, CDR1 is SGDLS and CDR2 is YYNGEE. V lost 4 bases, J lost 7 bases, and 12 bases lay in between. This chain uses TRBV9 with TRBJ2-1; a weak D match, TRBD2 (6 bases). Sequenced input: peripheral blood. The sequence was obtained from a woman between 25 and 40 years old with COVID-19, enrolled during active disease. CDR3 region: CASSIGTDNEQFF. The CDR3, as DNA: TGTGCCAGCAGCATCGGGACTGATAATGAGCAGTTCTTC. Based on the CDR3 plus reference TRBV9 and TRBJ2-1, the full variable domain is DSGVTQTPKHLITATGQRVTLRCSPRSGDLSVYWYQQSLDQGLQFLIQYYNGEERAKGNILERFSAQQFPDLHSELNLSSLELGDSALYFCASSIGTDNEQFFGPGTRLTVL.